This T cell receptor beta chain derives from a study of blood T cell repertoires in COVID-19. As for the study in general: The samples span acute and convalescent COVID-19 from the United States, Italy and Spain. Sources were T cells, B-cell-depleted T cells, or PBMCs; the material itself was cDNA or gDNA.

Original methodology: Amplification from reference gene primers served as the basis for estimated nucleated cell counts. The assay was immunoSEQ multiplex PCR, and TCRdb's table has in-frame clones only and misses some. V, J and clone size are taken as reported in that table, and D and trimming were inferred from the DNA itself. The repertoire has more than 300,000 clones, approximately 89% of them found once; the top ten carry around 1.9%. This clone was counted once. Per germline, CDR1 LGHDT and CDR2 YNNKEL (reference sequence). This CDR3 is built from 17 residues. The V end lost 4 bases, the J end lost 0 bases, and 15 bases lay between the germline ends.

This TCR derives from a woman in her 30s with COVID-19, enrolled during active disease. The chain combines TRBV3-1 (or the pseudogene TRBV3-2) with TRBJ2-2; D might be TRBD2 (6 bases). Sequences were obtained from peripheral blood. CDR3 protein: CASSLEGRVANTGELFF. The CDR3 nucleotides are TGTGCCAGCAGCCTGGAGGGTCGGGTCGCGAACACCGGGGAGCTGTTTTTT.